This record covers a single TCR beta chain. The CDR3 totals 18 residues. V dropped 11 bases and J dropped 0 bases, with 26 bases sitting between them. Germline V gives CDR1 ENHRY, CDR2 SYGVKD. These data come from a study of blood T cell repertoires in COVID-19. Study at large: Samples came from the United States, Italy and Spain, spanning acute and convalescent COVID-19. PBMCs, B-cell-depleted T cells, or T cells were the source of the cDNA or gDNA that made up the material.

Original processing methods: Nucleated cell counts were estimated from reference gene primer amplification. Libraries were prepared by immunoSEQ multiplex PCR; TCRdb keeps only in-frame clonotypes and omits some of them. From that table come the V and J calls and clone size; the DNA was used to work out D and trimming. The sample yields roughly 140,000 clones, 80% to 90% seen once. The chain employs TRBV10-3 and TRBJ2-1, with a possible D match to TRBD2 (7 bases). The source is a human donor with acute or convalescent COVID-19. The donor label of this sample is uncertain. Input material: peripheral blood. This CDR3 reads CASTFGGARVGSYNEQFF. The CDR3 DNA sequence: TGTGCCTCCACCTTTGGGGGGGCGCGCGTAGGCTCCTACAATGAGCAGTTCTTC.